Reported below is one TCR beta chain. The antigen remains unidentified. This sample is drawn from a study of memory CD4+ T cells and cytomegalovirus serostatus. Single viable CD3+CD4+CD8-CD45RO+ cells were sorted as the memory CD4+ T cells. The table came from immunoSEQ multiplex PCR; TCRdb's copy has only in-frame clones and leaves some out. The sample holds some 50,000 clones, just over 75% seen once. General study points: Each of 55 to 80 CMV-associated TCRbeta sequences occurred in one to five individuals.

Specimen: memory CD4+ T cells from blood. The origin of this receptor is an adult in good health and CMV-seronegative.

The CDR3 protein is CASSLWDRENTEAFF. In nucleotides, the CDR3 is TGTGCCAGCAGCTTGTGGGACAGGGAGAATACTGAAGCTTTCTTT. The chain employs TRBV5-6 and TRBJ1-1; 9 bases agree with TRBD1. V lost 1 base and J lost 5; bases outside the gene matches: 6. The CDR3 is made up of 15 amino acids. The germline V gene has CDR1 SGHDT and CDR2 YYEEEE.